This entry is about one T cell receptor (beta chain). Its antigen is undetermined. These data come from a study of CD8+CD57+ T cells in acquired aplastic anemia. General study findings and limits: Patients had twenty-nine CD8+ CDR3 sequences in common with controls (the shared set).

V was clipped by 8 bases and J by 2 bases, with 7 bases between them. CDR3 length: 12 residues. Germline CDR1 and CDR2: LGHNT and FRNRAP. Both TCR beta VDJ combination and CDR3 sequence profiling were carried out. Genomic DNA was the template for this profiling. TCRdb re-derived calls from the reads in MiXCR, one entry per CDR3 protein. The sample carries some 130,000 distinct CDR3 sequences, less than 45% recorded once. V and J are TRBV12-5 and TRBJ1-3; tentatively, D is TRBD1 (5 bases). The sample taken for sequencing was sorted CD4+, CD8+, or CD8+CD57+ T cells (not recorded which) from PBMCs. The TCR was taken from a human donor in good health, serving as a control. The CDR3 spells CASQGAGNTIYF. The CDR3, as DNA: TGTGCTAGTCAAGGGGCTGGAAACACCATATATTTT. Full variable domain (outside the CDR3, taken from reference TRBV12-5 and TRBJ1-3): DARVTQTPRHKVTEMGQEVTMRCQPILGHNTVFWYRQTMMQGLELLAYFRNRAPLDDSGMPKDRFSAEMPDATLATLKIQPSEPRDSAVYFCASQGAGNTIYFGEGSWLTVV.